Presented here are 19 T cell receptor beta chains from one specimen sequenced in a study of T cells after yellow fever vaccination. MiXCR, applied by TCRdb to the 5' RACE reads, yields one record per CDR3 protein. The sample comprises around 310,000 distinct CDR3 sequences, approximately 9% of which are singletons, and approximately 19% rests with the top ten. The sequences come from PBMCs, collected on the day of the first yellow fever vaccination. These receptors were obtained from a man aged 18-30 years who received the YFV17D yellow fever vaccine.

This clonotype was recorded a few times. The V and J genes are TRBV5-1 and TRBJ1-1; TRBD1 is a possible D gene (6 bases). The V end lost 4 bases, the J end lost 7 bases, and 17 bases lay between the germline ends. The germline V gene encodes CDR1 SGHRS and CDR2 YFSETQ. CDR3 length equals 14 residues. This chain's CDR3 is CASSPGGGQREAFF. In DNA, the CDR3 is TGCGCCAGCAGCCCCGGGGGGGGGCAACGTGAAGCTTTCTTT.

This clonotype was found a few times. The chain employs TRBV12-3 or TRBV12-4 and TRBJ1-5; D unclear. CDR3 length: 13 amino acids. V was shortened by 2 bases and J by 6 bases, with 8 bases between the two germline ends. CDR3 sequence reads: CASSLRRAQPQHF. The CDR3 DNA is TGTGCCAGCAGTTTAAGGAGGGCTCAGCCCCAGCATTTT.

The chain carries TRBV19 and TRBJ2-5, with D possibly TRBD2 on 6 matching bases. This CDR3 contains 13 residues. From germline, CDR1 is LNHDA and CDR2 SQIVND (reference sequence). The V gene lost 5 bases and the J gene lost 3 bases, with 10 bases spanning the gap. The CDR3 DNA sequence: TGTGCCAGTAGTCCGGAGGGAGAAGAGACCCAGTACTTC. Translated, it gives CASSPEGEETQYF.

The table lists this clonotype with a few counts. V usage is TRBV7-9 and J usage is TRBJ2-5; D perhaps matches TRBD1 (5 bases). This CDR3 spans 15 amino acids. Trimming cost V 3 bases and J 1 base, with 12 bases left between them. Germline CDR1 reads SEHNR; CDR2 reads FQNEAQ (reference sequence). CDR3 nucleotides: TGTGCCAGCAGCTTGGACGCGGACATCCAAGAGACCCAGTACTTC. This translates into CASSLDADIQETQYF.

The V call is TRBV6-5, the J call TRBJ1-1; no clear D gene. Germline lookup yields CDR1 MNHEY and CDR2 SVGAGI. Trimming left V 0 bases short and J 4 bases short, with 6 bases between. CDR3 length: 13 residues. The CDR3 coding sequence is TGTGCCAGCAGTTACTCGGACTTCACTGAAGCTTTCTTT. Translated, it gives CASSYSDFTEAFF.

The sample holds a few counts of this clonotype. The rearrangement uses TRBV4-1 and TRBJ2-7; D is possibly TRBD2 (6 bases). With 0 bases removed from V and 2 bases from J, the gap between germline ends came to 11 bases. CDR3 length equals 15 residues. Germline V gene lookup returns CDR1 MGHRA and CDR2 YSYEKL. The chain's CDR3 is CASSQDWREPYEQYF. The CDR3 DNA is TGCGCCAGCAGCCAAGATTGGAGGGAGCCCTACGAGCAGTACTTC.

This clonotype was detected a few times. CDR3 DNA: TGTGCCAGCAGATCGTTCCTGAGTGAGCAGTTCTTC. Protein: CASRSFLSEQFF. The chain employs TRBV12-3 or TRBV12-4 and TRBJ2-1, with D hard to call. There are 12 residues in the CDR3. The germline V and J ends were trimmed by 6 bases and 9 bases, with 12 bases remaining between them.

This clonotype was counted between two and nine times. The chain carries TRBV20-1 and TRBJ2-3, with 7 bases fitting TRBD2. This CDR3 contains 15 residues. The trim removed 0 bases at V and 6 bases at J, leaving 9 bases unmatched. CDR1 and CDR2 (germline): DFQATT, SNEGSKA (reference sequence). The CDR3: CSARDEGLPVDTQYF. CDR3 bases: TGCAGTGCTAGAGATGAGGGACTACCGGTGGATACGCAGTATTTT.

This clonotype was counted ten times or more. This rearrangement joins TRBV20-1 to TRBJ1-6; D is ambiguous. This CDR3 comprises 18 residues. V lost 2 bases and J 9 bases, leaving 26 bases between the germline ends. In germline, CDR1 is DFQATT, CDR2 SNEGSKA (reference sequence). The CDR3 sequence is CSARWGFSNSDPSSPLHF. The CDR3 bases are TGCAGTGCTAGATGGGGTTTTTCCAATTCGGACCCCAGTTCACCCCTCCACTTT.

This clonotype was picked up a small number of times. This chain uses TRBV9 with TRBJ2-1; 8 nucleotides match TRBD2. Per germline, CDR1 SGDLS and CDR2 YYNGEE. J gave up 4 bases and V 3 bases, and 9 bases lay outside the gene matches. The CDR3 consists of 16 residues. CDR3 sequence reads: CASSARRTGGYNEQFF. The CDR3 DNA reads as TGTGCCAGCAGCGCCCGCCGTACGGGGGGGTACAATGAGCAGTTCTTC.

This clonotype was recorded at least ten times. V gene TRBV7-8 combines with J gene TRBJ2-7; maybe TRBD1 (5 bases). V dropped 1 base and J dropped 6 bases, with 10 bases sitting between them. The CDR3 extends over 13 amino acids. From germline, CDR1 is SGHVS and CDR2 FQNEAQ. The CDR3 loop is CASSLVLGAEQYF. In DNA, the CDR3 is TGTGCCAGCAGCTTAGTACTTGGGGCCGAGCAGTACTTC.

This clonotype was counted between two and nine times. The gene calls are TRBV4-2 and TRBJ2-7; a possible D gene is TRBD2 (6 bases). This CDR3 comprises 17 residues. Trimming took off 0 bases at V and 4 bases at J, with 19 bases between the two ends. Germline CDR1 is LGHNA and CDR2 is YNFKEQ. This CDR3 reads CASSQEAAGSSIYEQYF. CDR3 sequence (DNA): TGTGCCAGCAGCCAAGAAGCCGCGGGGTCCTCCATTTACGAGCAGTACTTC.

This clonotype occurred a few times. The chain has TRBV20-1 and TRBJ2-2; D is ambiguous. This CDR3 contains 13 residues. V lost 3 bases and J lost 4, with 9 bases in between. CDR1 and CDR2 from the germline V gene are DFQATT and SNEGSKA (reference sequence). CDR3 in DNA: TGCAGTGCTAGCGATCGGATCACCGGGGAGCTGTTTTTT. It is translated as CSASDRITGELFF.

The chain links TRBV7-2 to TRBJ1-6; D gene ambiguous. From germline, CDR1 is SGHTA and CDR2 FQGNSA. The CDR3 contains 13 residues. The V gene lost 3 bases and the J gene lost 8 bases, with 8 bases spanning the gap. DNA of the CDR3: TGTGCCAGCAGCTTGTCTAGGGATTCACCCCTCCACTTT. It translates to CASSLSRDSPLHF.

V gene TRBV2 combines with J gene TRBJ2-2; 7 nucleotides align to TRBD1. The CDR3 runs 15 residues. In germline, CDR1 is SNHLY, CDR2 FYNNEI. The ends lost 5 bases at V and 7 bases at J; junction bases unmatched: 10. The DNA for the CDR3 is TGTGCCAGCAGTAGACAGGGTCCGTCGGGCGGGGAGCTGTTTTTT. The encoded protein is CASSRQGPSGGELFF.

The CDR3 loop is CSVEDLSSWDTQYF. CDR3 nucleotides: TGCAGCGTTGAAGATCTTAGTTCCTGGGATACGCAGTATTTT. The chain uses TRBV29-1 and TRBJ2-3; D is ambiguous. The CDR3 is 14 residues long. Germline V gives CDR1 SQVTM, CDR2 ANQGSEA. The V gene lost 0 bases and the J gene lost 6 bases, with 13 bases spanning the gap.

The chain couples TRBV5-8 to TRBJ1-5, with a possible D match to TRBD1 (5 bases). Looked up from germline, CDR1 is SGHTS and CDR2 is YDEGEE. V dropped 3 bases and J dropped 7 bases, with 17 bases sitting between them. The CDR3 contains 15 residues. The CDR3 nucleotides read TGTGCCAGCAGCTCCCCGGGTGCTGGGGACCAGCCCCAGCATTTT. Translated: CASSSPGAGDQPQHF.

This rearrangement joins TRBV20-1 to TRBJ2-3, with D possibly matching TRBD2 (7 bases). The CDR3 length is 15 residues. The germline CDR1 and CDR2 sequences are DFQATT and SNEGSKA (reference sequence). The ends were cut back, 0 bases at V and 2 bases at J, with 12 bases in the middle. The CDR3: CSARDPAGHTDTQYF. In DNA, the CDR3 is TGCAGTGCTAGAGACCCAGCGGGACACACAGATACGCAGTATTTT.

The gene calls are TRBV5-1 and TRBJ1-2, with a weak D call TRBD1 (5 bases). The CDR3 length is 17 residues. Germline CDR1 reads SGHRS; CDR2 reads YFSETQ. Trimming pared 4 bases from V and 8 bases from J, leaving 27 bases between. CDR3 loop: CASSVGPRDRPMEGYTF. The CDR3 DNA is TGCGCCAGCAGCGTGGGACCCCGAGACAGACCCATGGAAGGCTACACCTTC.